The entry below gives a single T cell receptor beta chain sequence along with its context. This sample was taken from a study of cytomegalovirus exposure and HLA in healthy donors. Primers included in the PCR were 60 Vbeta and 13 Jbeta primers. Profiling relied on immunoSEQ multiplex PCR, and the TCRdb table lists in-frame clones only, not all of them. The sample includes approximately 100,000 clones, roughly 69% seen only once; the top ten take around 4%. Input material: PBMCs. This receptor was obtained from a man in his thirties or forties in good health and CMV-seropositive.

The CDR3 is CASRKRDIPYEQYF. CDR3 nucleotides: TGTGCCAGCAGAAAGCGGGACATTCCCTACGAGCAGTACTTC. V and J are TRBV6-5 and TRBJ2-7; D may be TRBD2 (7 bases). Trimming left V 6 bases short and J 2 bases short, with 14 bases between. Germline-derived CDR1 and CDR2 are MNHEY and SVGAGI. This CDR3 is 14 amino acids long.